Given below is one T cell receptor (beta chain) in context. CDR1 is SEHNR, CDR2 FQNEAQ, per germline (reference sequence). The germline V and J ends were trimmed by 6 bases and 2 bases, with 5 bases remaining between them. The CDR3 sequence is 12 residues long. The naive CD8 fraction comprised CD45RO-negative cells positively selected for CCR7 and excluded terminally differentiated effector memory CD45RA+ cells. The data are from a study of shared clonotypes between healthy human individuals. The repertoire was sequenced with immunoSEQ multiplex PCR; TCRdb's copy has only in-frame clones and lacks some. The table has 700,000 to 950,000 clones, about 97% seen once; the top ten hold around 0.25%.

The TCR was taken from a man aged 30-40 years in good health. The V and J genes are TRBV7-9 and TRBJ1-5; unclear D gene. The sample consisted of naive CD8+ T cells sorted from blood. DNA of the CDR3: TGTGCCAGCAGTGAAGGCAATCAGCCCCAGCATTTT. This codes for CASSEGNQPQHF. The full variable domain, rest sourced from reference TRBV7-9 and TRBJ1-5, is DTGVSQNPRHKITKRGQNVTFRCDPISEHNRLYWYRQTLGQGPEFLTYFQNEAQLEKSRLLSDRFSAERPKGSFSTLEIQRTEQGDSAMYLCASSEGNQPQHFGDGTRLSIL.